This T cell receptor (beta chain) was captured by sequencing in a study of shared clonotypes between healthy human individuals. Germline loops: CDR1 SEHNR, CDR2 FQNEAQ (reference sequence). Trimming took off 4 bases at V and 0 bases at J, with 14 bases between the two ends. This CDR3 is 16 amino acids long. The data were produced by immunoSEQ multiplex PCR, yet TCRdb's version contains in-frame clones alone and is incomplete. Seen here are hundreds of thousands of clones, around 77% observed once, and the top ten hold around 12%. For genomic DNA, unsorted samples relied on roughly 100 million PBMCs. The sequenced material came from PBMCs. The genes are TRBV7-9 and TRBJ2-3; D unclear. The clonotype originates from a middle-aged woman in good health. Some clones in this sample may be carry-over from other donors' samples. The CDR3 sequence: CASSSRRSTSTDTQYF. In DNA, the CDR3 is TGTGCCAGCAGCTCCCGCCGCAGCACTAGCACAGATACGCAGTATTTT. Variable domain in full (rest from reference TRBV7-9 and TRBJ2-3): DTGVSQNPRHKITKRGQNVTFRCDPISEHNRLYWYRQTLGQGPEFLTYFQNEAQLEKSRLLSDRFSAERPKGSFSTLEIQRTEQGDSAMYLCASSSRRSTSTDTQYFGPGTRLTVL.